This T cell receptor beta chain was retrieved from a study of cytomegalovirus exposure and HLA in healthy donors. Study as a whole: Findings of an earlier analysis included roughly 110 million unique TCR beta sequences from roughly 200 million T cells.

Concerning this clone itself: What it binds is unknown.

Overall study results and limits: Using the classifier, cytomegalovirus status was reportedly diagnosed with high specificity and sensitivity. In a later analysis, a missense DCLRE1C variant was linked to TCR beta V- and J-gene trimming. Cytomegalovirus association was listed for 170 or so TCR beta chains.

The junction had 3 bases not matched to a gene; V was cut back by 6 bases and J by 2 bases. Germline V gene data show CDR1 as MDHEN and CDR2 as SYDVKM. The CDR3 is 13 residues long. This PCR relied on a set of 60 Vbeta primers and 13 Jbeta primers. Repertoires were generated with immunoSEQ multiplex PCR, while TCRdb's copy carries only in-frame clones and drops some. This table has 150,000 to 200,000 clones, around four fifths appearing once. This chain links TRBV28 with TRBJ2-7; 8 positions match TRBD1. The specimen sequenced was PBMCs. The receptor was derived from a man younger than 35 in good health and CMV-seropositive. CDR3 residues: CASRSGGPYEQYF. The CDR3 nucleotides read TGTGCCAGCAGGTCAGGGGGCCCCTACGAGCAGTACTTC.